One and the same sample provided the 25 T cell receptor beta chains below, sequenced in a study of beta chain features in type 1 diabetes. Study observations and caveats: TCRB CDR3 length was moderately but significantly reduced in all four CD4+ subsets of Type 1 diabetes patients.

Sequencing targeted expressed TCRB transcripts, as all isolated RNA had been reverse transcribed. Clones were sequenced by immunoSEQ multiplex PCR, and TCRdb holds only the in-frame ones, with some missing. The sample yields approximately 240,000 clones, under 20% seen once. Their cognate antigens are unknown. The sample was naive CD4+ T cells from blood. The receptors were sampled from a young man with type 1 diabetes.

The V gene is TRBV7-2, the J gene TRBJ2-7; D assignment may be TRBD1 or TRBD2 (7 bases each). CDR1 SGHTA and CDR2 FQGNSA come from the germline V gene. The CDR3 extends over 17 amino acids. The V and J ends lost 5 bases and 1 base respectively, with 21 bases between them. CDR3 in DNA: TGTGCCAGCAGCCCCTTATTGACAGGGAGGGGTTCCTACGAGCAGTACTTC. Its translation is CASSPLLTGRGSYEQYF.

The V and J genes are TRBV7-2 and TRBJ2-7; 8 bases are shared with TRBD1. After removal of 5 bases from V and 2 bases from J, the junction contained 8 bases not matched to a gene. This CDR3 region has 15 residues. Germline V gene data show CDR1 as SGHTA and CDR2 as FQGNSA. The DNA of the CDR3 is TGTGCCAGCAGCCTAACCGGGACAGGCCCCTACGAGCAGTACTTC. It specifies CASSLTGTGPYEQYF. Based on the CDR3 plus reference TRBV7-2 and TRBJ2-7, the full variable domain is GAGVSQSPSNKVTEKGKDVELRCDPISGHTALYWYRQSLGQGLEFLIYFQGNSAPDKSGLPSDRFSAERTGGSVSTLTIQRTQQEDSAVYLCASSLTGTGPYEQYFGPGTRLTVT.

This clone turned up a few times. The V and J genes are TRBV7-9 and TRBJ2-2, with TRBD1 identical over 11 bases. From germline, CDR1 is SEHNR and CDR2 FQNEAQ (reference sequence). The CDR3 extends over 14 amino acids. The trim removed 10 bases at V and 3 bases at J, leaving 4 bases unmatched. CDR3 in amino acids: CATPGQGDTGELFF. The CDR3 DNA reads TGTGCCACTCCGGGACAGGGGGACACCGGGGAGCTGTTTTTT.

This clone came up a few times. The CDR3, as DNA: TGTGCCAGCAGGGACAGCAGCCAGCCCCAGCATTTT. Translated: CASRDSSQPQHF. The chain employs TRBV6-1 and TRBJ1-5, with a possible D match to TRBD1 (6 bases). Trimming took 6 bases from V and 7 from J, leaving 10 bases between them. Germline V gene sequence: CDR1 MNHNS, CDR2 SASEGT. CDR3 length: 12 residues.

This clone appeared a few times. V gene TRBV28 combines with J gene TRBJ2-3; D gene uncertain. This CDR3 region has 14 residues. CDR1 MDHEN and CDR2 SYDVKM come from the germline V gene. With 7 bases removed from V and 0 bases from J, the gap between germline ends came to 11 bases. CDR3 in DNA: TGTGCCAGCAACCAGCGACTTAGCACAGATACGCAGTATTTT. Amino acid sequence: CASNQRLSTDTQYF.

A note on this clone: Other nucleotide sequences from this sample produce the same CDR3. The chain employs TRBV5-1 and TRBJ2-7, with D unresolved. This CDR3 has 12 residues. The V gene's germline CDR1 is SGHRS and CDR2 YFSETQ. Trimming removed 0 bases from V and 3 bases from J, with 4 bases in between. The CDR3 DNA sequence: TGCGCCAGCAGCTTGGGGGACTACGAGCAGTACTTC. It encodes CASSLGDYEQYF.

The rearrangement joins TRBV7-9 to TRBJ2-3; D not resolved. CDR1 SEHNR and CDR2 FQNEAQ come from the germline V gene (reference sequence). The V end was cut by 2 bases, the J end by 2 bases, with 5 bases between. The CDR3 is 13 residues long. The CDR3 DNA reads as TGTGCCAGCAGCTTAAGGGACACAGATACGCAGTATTTT. It yields the protein CASSLRDTDTQYF.

Regarding this clone: The sample contains more than one DNA sequence encoding this CDR3. The J gene is TRBJ1-5, the V gene TRBV30, with D tentatively TRBD1 (6 bases). The CDR3 is 14 residues long. Per the germline V gene, CDR1 is GTSNPN and CDR2 is SVGIG (reference sequence). Between the trimmed V and J ends, which lost 0 bases and 2 bases, there was a span of 8 bases. In DNA, the CDR3 is TGTGCCTGGAGTGTACAGGGTGGCAATCAGCCCCAGCATTTT. This gives the protein CAWSVQGGNQPQHF.

This clone occurred a few times. This rearrangement joins TRBV29-1 to TRBJ2-1; D might be TRBD2 (6 bases). V dropped 8 bases and J dropped 6 bases, with 14 bases sitting between them. Looked up from germline, CDR1 is SQVTM and CDR2 is ANQGSEA. This CDR3 region has 12 residues. In DNA form, the CDR3 reads TGCAGCCCGCGGGGTAGCGGCAATGAGCAGTTCTTC. It is translated as CSPRGSGNEQFF.

The J gene is TRBJ2-3, the V gene TRBV5-4, with 7 positions matching TRBD2. The CDR3 runs 17 residues. The V and J ends lost 0 bases and 0 bases, in that order; junction bases with no gene match: 7. Germline CDR1 is SGHNT and CDR2 is YYREEE (reference sequence). CDR3 bases: TGTGCCAGCAGCTTGGATTGGTCTAGCGGCAGCACAGATACGCAGTATTTT. Protein: CASSLDWSSGSTDTQYF.

The chain recombines TRBV7-3 with TRBJ2-1, with D perhaps matching TRBD1 (6 bases). The germline CDR1 and CDR2 sequences are SGHTA and FQGTGA. V shed 5 bases and J shed 12 bases, with 14 bases lying between them. The CDR3 runs to 12 residues. The CDR3 DNA sequence: TGTGCCAGCAGCCTAAACCTAGGGGGGCAGTTCTTC. This codes for CASSLNLGGQFF.

V gene TRBV6-5 combines with J gene TRBJ2-7, with a weak D call TRBD1 (5 bases). The CDR3 extends over 15 amino acids. Germline V gene data show CDR1 as MNHEY and CDR2 as SVGAGI. Deletions cut 0 bases from V and 0 bases from J, with 9 bases between. In DNA, the CDR3 is TGTGCCAGCAGTTACTCGACCAGGGACTCCTACGAGCAGTACTTC. Amino acids: CASSYSTRDSYEQYF.

Concerning this clone: The junction does not match germline at one end; this may be a read error. Other DNA sequences in the same sample also yield this CDR3. V usage is TRBV5-1 and J usage is TRBJ2-3, with 7 bases identical to TRBD1. The CDR3 is 13 residues long. The germline gives CDR1 SGHRS, CDR2 YFSETQ. CDR3: CASSLGGTDTQYF. CDR3 bases: TGCGCCAGCAGCTTAGGGGGCACGGATACGCAGTATTTT.

This clone was counted between two and nine times. The chain combines TRBV18 with TRBJ2-5, with D possibly being TRBD1 (6 bases). V was cut by 5 bases and J by 4 bases, with 11 bases left in between. Germline lookup yields CDR1 KGHSH and CDR2 LQKENI. The CDR3 loop spans 13 amino acids. The CDR3: CASSKLDRETQYF. The DNA of the CDR3 is TGTGCCAGCTCAAAATTGGACAGAGAGACCCAGTACTTC.

The sample holds a few counts of this clone. This CDR3 is CASSPAGGGGQFF. The CDR3 DNA sequence: TGTGCCAGCTCCCCCGCTGGGGGCGGAGGACAGTTCTTC. V gene TRBV18 combines with J gene TRBJ2-1; a possible D gene is TRBD1 (6 bases). Trimming removed 6 bases from V and 13 bases from J, with 19 bases in between. In germline, CDR1 is KGHSH, CDR2 LQKENI. This CDR3 has 13 amino acids.

This clone was seen more than once but under ten times. The chain recombines TRBV4-2 with TRBJ1-4; TRBD1 matches at 10 bases. CDR1 is LGHNA, CDR2 YNFKEQ, per germline. With V trimmed by 4 bases and J by 0 bases, 2 bases remained unmatched. This CDR3 is 16 amino acids long. The CDR3 protein is CASSPGQGTTNEKLFF. Here the CDR3 DNA reads TGTGCCAGCAGCCCGGGACAGGGGACAACTAATGAAAAACTGTTTTTT.

There are a few counts of this clone. This chain links TRBV19 with TRBJ1-5; a possible D gene is TRBD1 (5 bases). The ends were cut back, 5 bases at V and 6 bases at J, with 14 bases in the middle. Per the germline V gene, CDR1 is LNHDA and CDR2 is SQIVND (reference sequence). This CDR3 is built from 14 residues. As DNA, the CDR3 is TGTGCCAGTAGTCGAAATGGGGCTCGTCAGCCCCAGCATTTT. Its protein is CASSRNGARQPQHF.

V is TRBV30 and J is TRBJ1-5; 12 bases agree with TRBD1. The CDR3 runs to 15 residues. From germline, CDR1 is GTSNPN and CDR2 SVGIG (reference sequence). With 3 bases clipped from V and 6 bases from J, the junction kept 6 bases outside the gene matches. The CDR3 bases are TGTGCCTGGAGACGAGGGACAGGGGGCGGTCAGCCCCAGCATTTT. Translation gives CAWRRGTGGGQPQHF.

V and J are TRBV13 and TRBJ2-7; 11 bases match TRBD2. The CDR3 is made up of 15 amino acids. CDR1 and CDR2 (germline): PRHDT, FYEKMQ (reference sequence). Losses at the gene ends were 4 bases for V and 2 bases for J; bases not matched to a gene: 4. In DNA, the CDR3 is TGTGCCAGCAGCTCGCTAGCGGGAGGTCCCTACGAGCAGTACTTC. Its translation is CASSSLAGGPYEQYF.

The chain links TRBV7-2 to TRBJ1-3, with TRBD1 identical over 8 bases. The CDR3 is 15 residues long. The V gene's germline CDR1 is SGHTA and CDR2 FQGNSA. V lost 4 bases to trimming and J lost 8 bases; unmatched junction nucleotides: 10. The CDR3 region has the DNA TGTGCCAGCAGCTCATGGACAGGGTCTACGGACACCATATATTTT. Translating gives CASSSWTGSTDTIYF.

This chain connects TRBV15 to TRBJ2-1; 7 nucleotides match TRBD1. The CDR3 sequence is 15 residues long. Germline V gene lookup returns CDR1 LNHNV and CDR2 YYDKDF (reference sequence). V lost 3 bases, J lost 6 bases, and 8 bases stayed unmatched. In nucleotides, the CDR3 is TGTGCCACCAGCAGCCAAGGTAACAGGGGCAATGAGCAGTTCTTC. Its protein is CATSSQGNRGNEQFF.

V gene TRBV30 combines with J gene TRBJ1-2, with TRBD1 identical over 7 bases. J was trimmed by 4 bases and V by 4 bases; bases with no gene match: 6. Germline loops: CDR1 GTSNPN, CDR2 SVGIG (reference sequence). The CDR3 is 13 amino acids. The CDR3 protein is CAWKQGLGYGYTF. As DNA, the CDR3 is TGTGCCTGGAAACAGGGGCTAGGCTATGGCTACACCTTC.

This clone was seen only a few times. Other DNA sequences in this sample translate to the same CDR3. The chain combines TRBV5-1 with TRBJ1-2; D gene uncertain. This CDR3 is 11 amino acids long. The germline V and J ends were trimmed by 5 bases and 3 bases, with 5 bases remaining between them. Germline V gene data show CDR1 as SGHRS and CDR2 as YFSETQ. CDR3 bases: TGCGCCAGCAGTCTTGACTATGGCTACACCTTC. Its protein product is CASSLDYGYTF.

V is TRBV9 and J is TRBJ1-3; 10 nucleotides match TRBD1. The germline gives CDR1 SGDLS, CDR2 YYNGEE. The CDR3 has 15 residues. After removal of 4 bases from V and 3 bases from J, the junction contained 4 bases not matched to a gene. The CDR3 sequence is CASSPGTGVGNTIYF. CDR3 DNA sequence: TGTGCCAGCAGCCCGGGGACAGGGGTTGGAAACACCATATATTTT.

The genes are TRBV29-1 and TRBJ1-1; no firm D call. V was trimmed by 3 bases and J by 1 base, leaving 9 bases between them. The V gene's germline CDR1 is SQVTM and CDR2 ANQGSEA. This CDR3 is built from 13 residues. CDR3 residues: CSVDPEANTEAFF. The CDR3 bases are TGCAGCGTTGATCCGGAGGCGAACACTGAAGCTTTCTTT.